These T cell receptor beta chains were read from a single sample in a study of Tregs in tolerant kidney transplant recipients. The repertoire was sequenced with immunoSEQ multiplex PCR; TCRdb's copy has only in-frame clones and lacks some. Of around 70,000 clones detected, 80% to 95% appear once; the ten largest clones hold over 9.5%. This specimen was CD8+ T cells from blood, taken before the transplant. The receptors were gathered from a human donor who received a combined kidney and bone marrow transplant. The CDR3 runs from the conserved cysteine through the conserved F or W. D genes are given only for firm matches. Clone size is given for some rows only: seen once, a few or many times, or a class if the clone is expanded.

d_gene	v_gene	j_gene	abundance	CDR3aa	CDR3nt
.	TRBV7-9	TRBJ2-5	.	CASSFGGGETQYF	TGTGCCAGCAGCTTTGGGGGCGGAGAGACCCAGTACTTC
.	TRBV4-2	TRBJ1-2	.	CASSHYLTETGGYTF	TGTGCCAGCAGCCACTACCTGACAGAAACAGGGGGCTACACCTTC
TRBD1	TRBV27	TRBJ2-7	few	CASSSGVGDRVYEQYF	TGTGCCAGCAGTTCCGGGGTCGGGGACAGGGTCTACGAGCAGTACTTC
TRBD1	TRBV15	TRBJ1-2	.	CATTENRGRNYGYTF	TGTGCCACCACCGAAAACAGGGGGCGCAACTATGGCTACACCTTC
.	TRBV4-3	TRBJ1-6	once	CASSQARDIRYSPLHF	TGCGCCAGCAGCCAAGCCCGGGACATCCGATATTCACCCCTCCACTTT
TRBD2	TRBV27	TRBJ2-7	.	CASSLSGLAGPPYSYEQYF	TGTGCCAGCAGTTTATCAGGCCTAGCGGGGCCCCCTTATTCCTACGAGCAGTACTTC
TRBD2	TRBV7-9	TRBJ2-5	.	CASSSGLAGVGQETQYF	TGTGCCAGCAGCAGCGGACTAGCGGGAGTTGGACAAGAGACCCAGTACTTC
.	TRBV6-5	TRBJ2-1	.	CASSSGNEQFF	TGTGCCAGCAGCTCCGGCAATGAGCAGTTCTTC
TRBD2	TRBV5-4	TRBJ2-7	.	CASSSRAGDPYEQYF	TGTGCCAGCAGTTCCAGAGCGGGGGACCCCTACGAGCAGTACTTC
TRBD2	TRBV5-6	TRBJ2-1	.	CASSQSSGRVYNEQFF	TGTGCCAGCAGCCAGAGCAGCGGGAGGGTCTACAATGAGCAGTTCTTC
.	TRBV7-6	TRBJ2-1	once	CASSLWEAHEQFF	TGTGCCAGCAGCTTGTGGGAGGCCCATGAGCAGTTCTTC
.	TRBV20-1	TRBJ1-2	few	CSARPGYGYTF	TGCAGTGCCCGGCCAGGGTATGGCTACACCTTC
.	TRBV19	TRBJ1-1	few	CASSPRSGLTEAFF	TGTGCCAGTAGTCCCCGATCGGGTCTCACTGAAGCTTTCTTT
.	TRBV7-6	TRBJ2-2	.	CASRTGEDTGELFF	TGTGCCAGCAGGACCGGGGAAGACACCGGGGAGCTGTTTTTT
.	TRBV4-1	TRBJ2-2	.	CASSQVRVSSTGELFF	TGCGCCAGCAGCCAAGTCAGGGTTTCGAGCACCGGGGAGCTGTTTTTT
.	TRBV21-1	TRBJ2-5	.	CASSSNSATGAGETQYF	TGTGCCAGCAGCTCGAACTCGGCTACAGGGGCAGGGGAGACCCAGTACTTC
TRBD2	TRBV4-3	TRBJ2-1	.	CASSPVAGRGSNEQFF	TGCGCCAGCAGCCCGGTAGCGGGGAGGGGGAGCAATGAGCAGTTCTTC
.	TRBV1	TRBJ2-5	.	CTSSSGTSDSETQYF	TGCACCAGCAGCTCCGGGACTAGCGATTCAGAGACCCAGTACTTC
.	TRBV4-1	TRBJ1-6	.	CASSQDVGHYSPLHF	TGCGCCAGCAGCCAAGATGTGGGACATTATTCCCCCCTCCACTTT
.	TRBV2	TRBJ1-2	few	CASSEAGGDLDGYTF	TGTGCCAGCAGTGAAGCAGGGGGGGACTTGGATGGCTACACCTTC
TRBD1	TRBV6-1	TRBJ2-1	.	CASSGTGSRNEQFF	TGTGCCAGCAGCGGGACAGGGTCGAGAAATGAGCAGTTCTTC
.	TRBV7-8	TRBJ1-6	.	CASSLAGGGDSPLHF	TGTGCCAGCAGCTTAGCAGGGGGTGGGGATTCACCCCTCCACTTT
TRBD2	TRBV19	TRBJ2-1	.	CASSTLPLLTSDFTGNEQFF	TGTGCCAGTAGTACCCTCCCCCTTTTGACTAGCGATTTTACGGGGAATGAGCAGTTCTTC
TRBD2	TRBV7-9	TRBJ2-5	.	CASSPGTSGGAEETQYF	TGTGCCAGCAGCCCAGGGACTAGCGGGGGGGCAGAAGAGACCCAGTACTTC
.	TRBV5-4	TRBJ2-2	.	CASSFPTAPTGELFF	TGTGCCAGCAGCTTTCCGACAGCACCCACCGGGGAGCTGTTTTTT
TRBD1	TRBV15	TRBJ2-1	.	CATSRGMDRAYNEQFF	TGTGCCACCAGCAGAGGGATGGACAGGGCCTACAATGAGCAGTTCTTC
.	TRBV6-1	TRBJ2-3	.	CASSEDRAAVHTDTQYF	TGTGCCAGCAGTGAAGACCGAGCAGCGGTACACACAGATACGCAGTATTTT
TRBD1	TRBV29-1	TRBJ2-3	once	CSVLEGTGGGTDTQYF	TGCAGCGTTTTAGAAGGGACAGGGGGCGGGACAGATACGCAGTATTTT
.	TRBV10-3	TRBJ1-5	.	CAISDPLRDTDQPQHF	TGTGCCATCAGTGATCCTCTCCGGGACACCGATCAGCCCCAGCATTTT
.	TRBV7-9	TRBJ2-2	.	CASSLSTSTGELFF	TGTGCCAGCAGCTTATCCACATCGACCGGGGAGCTGTTTTTT
TRBD2	TRBV7-6	TRBJ2-7	.	CASSLAASGNPTEQYF	TGTGCCAGCAGCTTAGCGGCTAGCGGAAATCCTACGGAGCAGTACTTC
TRBD1	TRBV14	TRBJ2-3	once	CASTLTGSTDTQYF	TGTGCCAGCACCTTGACAGGGAGCACAGATACGCAGTATTTT
.	TRBV4-1	TRBJ2-3	.	CASSQERTDTQYF	TGCGCCAGCAGCCAAGAACGGACAGATACGCAGTATTTT
TRBD1	TRBV6-5	TRBJ2-1	.	CASSGTGGVNEQFF	TGTGCCAGCAGTGGTACAGGGGGTGTTAATGAGCAGTTCTTC
.	TRBV5-5	TRBJ1-5	.	CASSLGRDGNQPQHF	TGTGCCAGCAGCTTGGGGAGGGATGGCAATCAGCCCCAGCATTTT
TRBD1	TRBV4-1	TRBJ2-1	.	CASSQGGTGFYNEQFF	TGCGCCAGCAGCCAAGGGGGGACAGGGTTCTACAATGAGCAGTTCTTC
TRBD2	TRBV5-4	TRBJ2-5	.	CASSLTGTSGFGVQYF	TGTGCCAGCAGCTTAACCGGGACTAGCGGCTTTGGGGTCCAGTACTTC